This T cell receptor (beta chain) comes out of a study of T cell changes during pregnancy in multiple sclerosis. Germline CDR1 LNHNV, CDR2 YYDKDF (reference sequence). The V and J ends lost 4 bases and 3 bases respectively, with 23 bases between them. This CDR3 comprises 18 residues. Sequenced by immunoSEQ multiplex PCR; TCRdb stores in-frame clones only, minus some. The sample consists of around 48,000 clones, 85% to 95% of them appearing once. The starting material was CD4+ T cells from peripheral blood mononuclear cells, obtained in the third trimester of pregnancy. The sequence was obtained from a female donor with multiple sclerosis, enrolled in a pregnancy study. V is TRBV15 and J is TRBJ2-3; D is perhaps TRBD2 (5 bases). The CDR3 protein is CATSTPTKRAQGTDTQYF. As DNA, the CDR3 is TGTGCCACCAGCACACCGACTAAGAGGGCTCAAGGGACAGATACGCAGTATTTT.